The next 15 T cell receptor beta chains were all read from a single sample in a study of cytotoxic CD8 clonotypes in ibrutinib-treated CLL. Method: immunoSEQ multiplex PCR; TCRdb's copy keeps in-frame clones and lacks some. Here the sample spans more than 85,000 clones, about 72% being singletons. The sample consisted of PBMCs, taken after 12 months of ibrutinib treatment. These receptors all come from a human donor with chronic lymphocytic leukemia.

The chain joins TRBV11-2 to TRBJ2-3; D remains ambiguous. The ends were cut back, 1 base at V and 6 bases at J, with 14 bases in the middle. Germline V gene lookup returns CDR1 SGHAT and CDR2 FQNNGV. The CDR3 is 15 amino acids. CDR3 DNA sequence: TGTGCCAGCAGCTTAGTCGATAGTAGGGTTGATACGCAGTATTTT. Amino acid sequence: CASSLVDSRVDTQYF.

This sequence joins TRBV5-1 and TRBJ1-5; TRBD1 is a possible D gene (5 bases). The CDR3 length is 16 residues. V was clipped by 4 bases and J by 5 bases, with 19 bases between them. Looked up from germline, CDR1 is SGHRS and CDR2 is YFSETQ. Written as DNA, the CDR3 is TGCGCCAGCAGCCAGGGTCCGGGGGGATTGGATCAGCCCCAGCATTTT. It codes for CASSQGPGGLDQPQHF.

V and J are TRBV19 and TRBJ2-1; TRBD2 agrees at 10 bases. The germline gives CDR1 LNHDA, CDR2 SQIVND (reference sequence). V shed 3 bases and J 9 bases; nucleotides not matched to a gene: 11. There are 16 residues in the CDR3. The CDR3 loop is CASSMSSGGQRVEQFF. For the CDR3, the DNA is TGTGCCAGTAGTATGTCTAGCGGGGGCCAACGGGTTGAGCAGTTCTTC. The full variable domain, its missing parts supplied by reference TRBV19 and TRBJ2-1, is DGGITQSPKYLFRKEGQNVTLSCEQNLNHDAMYWYRQDPGQGLRLIYYSQIVNDFQKGDIAEGYSVSREKKESFPLTVTSAQKNPTAFYLCASSMSSGGQRVEQFFGPGTRLTVL.

V is TRBV7-3 and J is TRBJ2-2, with 11 bases that match TRBD2. J gave up 1 base and V 2 bases, and 9 bases lay outside the gene matches. This CDR3 has 19 amino acids. Looked up from germline, CDR1 is SGHTA and CDR2 is FQGTGA. The CDR3 protein is CASSLSPQLAGGNTGELFF. Written as DNA, the CDR3 is TGTGCCAGCAGCTTATCCCCCCAGCTAGCGGGGGGGAACACCGGGGAGCTGTTTTTT.

This clone was recorded a few times. CDR3 residues: CASIGTDGSDGYTF. The CDR3 coding sequence is TGTGCCAGCATAGGGACGGACGGTTCGGACGGCTACACCTTC. V usage is TRBV6-1 and J usage is TRBJ1-2, with D tentatively TRBD1 (5 bases). Germline CDR1 is MNHNS and CDR2 is SASEGT. The CDR3 is 14 residues long. Trimming shortened V by 7 bases and J by 8 bases, and 20 bases separated the two germline ends.

V and J are TRBV5-1 and TRBJ2-6, with no clear D. The CDR3 spans 15 residues. Trimming left V 0 bases short and J 0 bases short, with 4 bases between. Looked up from germline, CDR1 is SGHRS and CDR2 is YFSETQ. DNA of the CDR3: TGCGCCAGCAGCTTGGCAGACTCTGGGGCCAACGTCCTGACTTTC. Protein sequence: CASSLADSGANVLTF.

The chain uses TRBV5-6 and TRBJ2-5; D unresolved. CDR3 length: 14 residues. Trimming pared 6 bases from V and 2 bases from J, leaving 14 bases between. Germline lookup yields CDR1 SGHDT and CDR2 YYEEEE. The CDR3 DNA is TGTGCCAGCAAAAGGCCCCAAAGTCAAGAGACCCAGTACTTC. This encodes CASKRPQSQETQYF.

This clone was detected once. The genes are TRBV5-1 and TRBJ1-1, with D perhaps matching TRBD1 (6 bases). Germline CDR1 reads SGHRS; CDR2 reads YFSETQ. V lost 10 bases and J lost 1, with 20 bases in between. This CDR3 is 15 amino acids long. CDR3 in DNA: TGCGCCTCCATCGCGGGGGCAGGGGCGAACACTGAAGCTTTCTTT. This translates into CASIAGAGANTEAFF.

This chain uses TRBV29-1 with TRBJ2-2; possible D gene TRBD2, 5 bases. Germline CDR1 reads SQVTM; CDR2 reads ANQGSEA. The CDR3 has 14 amino acids. The V end was cut by 5 bases, the J end by 3 bases, with 13 bases between. The CDR3 is CSVSRAGDTGELFF. The CDR3 nucleotides are TGCAGCGTTTCCCGGGCGGGTGACACCGGGGAGCTGTTTTTT.

This clone was seen a handful of times. The chain recombines TRBV19 with TRBJ2-2; D unresolved. V lost 0 bases, J lost 5 bases, and 7 bases lay in between. Germline CDR1 LNHDA, CDR2 SQIVND (reference sequence). The CDR3 sequence is 14 residues long. The CDR3 bases are TGTGCCAGTAGTATAGATCGGCAGACCGGGGAGCTGTTTTTT. It specifies CASSIDRQTGELFF.

The CDR3 here is CASSPLTGPNQPQHF. CDR3 DNA sequence: TGTGCCAGCAGCCCCTTGACAGGGCCCAATCAGCCCCAGCATTTT. The genes are TRBV7-2 and TRBJ1-5; 7 bases are a match to TRBD1. Germline V gene data show CDR1 as SGHTA and CDR2 as FQGNSA. The CDR3 covers 15 residues. V dropped 5 bases and J dropped 3; count of bases not matched to a gene: 7.

This clone was observed a handful of times. An end of the junction does not agree with germline; a read error may underlie this. The V and J genes are TRBV7-8 and TRBJ1-1; 7 bases line up with TRBD1. The germline CDR1 and CDR2 sequences are SGHVS and FQNEAQ. The length of the CDR3 is 15 residues. The CDR3 sequence: CASSLGGTANAEAFF. The CDR3 nucleotides read TGTGCCAGCAGCTTAGGTGGGACAGCGAACGCTGAAGCTTTCTTT.

CDR3 DNA sequence: TGTGCCAGCAGTTACGCACAGGGTGGCGGCTACACCTTC. As protein: CASSYAQGGGYTF. This chain links TRBV6-6 with TRBJ1-2; tentatively, D is TRBD1 (6 bases). Per the germline V gene, CDR1 is MNHNY and CDR2 is SVGAGI (reference sequence). The CDR3 has 13 residues. Between the trimmed V and J ends, which lost 2 bases and 8 bases, there was a span of 12 bases.

The V and J genes are TRBV11-3 and TRBJ2-7; D possibly uses TRBD1 or TRBD2 (6 bases each). The germline V and J ends were trimmed by 6 bases and 2 bases, with 17 bases remaining between them. This CDR3 spans 15 amino acids. The germline gives CDR1 SGHNT, CDR2 YENEEA. DNA of the CDR3: TGTGCCAGCAGTCCCGGGGGCGGAAGGGCCTACGAGCAGTACTTC. Amino acids: CASSPGGGRAYEQYF.

J is TRBJ2-5 and V is TRBV5-6; D not certain. Germline-derived CDR1 and CDR2 are SGHDT and YYEEEE. The CDR3 totals 14 residues. Trimming removed 0 bases at V and 3 bases at J, with 9 bases between. The CDR3 here is CASSLEAGKETQYF. DNA of the CDR3: TGTGCCAGCAGCTTGGAGGCAGGCAAAGAGACCCAGTACTTC.